One sample yielded the 15 T cell receptor beta chains listed below, sequenced in a study of T cell repertoires in cytomegalovirus infection. One entry per CDR3 protein results from TCRdb running MiXCR on the reads. The sample shows 350,000 to 500,000 distinct CDR3 sequences, about a third of them seen only once. The sample taken for sequencing was PBMCs. The receptors come from a human donor in good health (CMV status not recorded). Some clones in this sample may be carry-over from other donors' samples.

This clonotype has a handful of counts. This chain joins TRBV20-1 and TRBJ2-7, with 7 nucleotides matching TRBD2. The CDR3 is 16 amino acids. The junction had 10 bases not matched to a gene; V was cut back by 0 bases and J by 2 bases. Per germline, CDR1 DFQATT and CDR2 SNEGSKA (reference sequence). DNA for the CDR3: TGCAGTGCTAGAGACGTCGGAGGGAGCGGGGCCTACGAGCAGTACTTC. It translates to CSARDVGGSGAYEQYF.

The rearrangement links TRBV28 to TRBJ1-2; D not resolved. The CDR3 runs 11 residues. The V gene lost 6 bases and the J gene lost 3 bases, with 5 bases spanning the gap. Germline V gene lookup returns CDR1 MDHEN and CDR2 SYDVKM. The CDR3 DNA reads as TGTGCCAGCAGGTTCGACTATGGCTACACCTTC. Encoded protein: CASRFDYGYTF.

The chain employs TRBV29-1 and TRBJ2-7; TRBD2 is a possible D gene (6 bases). Trimming pared 4 bases from V and 6 bases from J, leaving 10 bases between. Germline V CDR1 and CDR2: SQVTM, ANQGSEA. The CDR3 consists of 11 residues. CDR3 residues: CSVGGLSEQYF. The CDR3, as DNA: TGCAGCGTTGGGGGACTCTCCGAGCAGTACTTC.

Comments on this clonotype: One end of the junction does not line up with germline, which may come from a read error. The chain carries TRBV6-2 or TRBV6-3 and TRBJ1-5; D is ambiguous. The CDR3 has 16 amino acids. The germline CDR1 and CDR2 sequences are MNHEY and SVGEGT. Here the CDR3 reads CASSYSQAYSNQPPHF. CDR3 sequence (DNA): TGTGCCAGCAGTTACTCGCAGGCTTATAGCAATCAGCCCCCGCATTTT.

The chain has TRBV6-2 or TRBV6-3 and TRBJ1-2, with 8 bases fitting TRBD1. This CDR3 comprises 14 residues. The V segment lost 2 bases and the J segment 6 bases; nucleotides outside the gene matches: 5. Germline V gene data show CDR1 as MNHEY and CDR2 as SVGEGT. CDR3 loop: CASSYGTGAHGYTF. The DNA for the CDR3 is TGTGCCAGCAGTTACGGGACAGGAGCCCATGGCTACACCTTC.

This clonotype occurred many times. CDR3 bases: TGTGCCAGCAGCTTAAGCAGTCGATTTGAAAACTATGGCTACACCTTC. Translated: CASSLSSRFENYGYTF. This chain links TRBV7-2 with TRBJ1-2; D is ambiguous. The CDR3 is made up of 16 amino acids. The V gene lost 2 bases and the J gene lost 2 bases, with 15 bases spanning the gap. The V gene's germline CDR1 is SGHTA and CDR2 FQGNSA.

The genes are TRBV6-1 and TRBJ1-4, with D possibly TRBD1 on 5 matching bases. The germline gives CDR1 MNHNS, CDR2 SASEGT. V was clipped by 3 bases and J by 5 bases, with 16 bases between them. The CDR3 has 16 residues. The chain's CDR3 is CASSDTLRGPNEKLFF. The CDR3 DNA reads as TGTGCCAGCAGTGACACTTTACGGGGCCCCAATGAAAAACTGTTTTTT.

The chain joins TRBV20-1 to TRBJ1-1, with TRBD1 matching over 9 bases. V trimming: 1 base; J trimming: 0 bases; junction bases outside the gene matches: 3. Germline V gene lookup returns CDR1 DFQATT and CDR2 SNEGSKA (reference sequence). The CDR3 has 15 amino acids. The CDR3 sequence is CSARAGTGLNTEAFF. The DNA of the CDR3 is TGCAGTGCTAGAGCAGGGACAGGGCTGAACACTGAAGCTTTCTTT.

The table lists this clonotype with a few counts. The rearrangement links TRBV15 to TRBJ1-1; D gene uncertain. The CDR3 spans 15 residues. V was pared by 0 bases and J by 2 bases, with 10 bases between. In germline, CDR1 is LNHNV, CDR2 YYDKDF (reference sequence). The CDR3 sequence: CATSRDLTSNTEAFF. The CDR3 DNA sequence: TGTGCCACCAGCAGAGATCTCACAAGCAACACTGAAGCTTTCTTT.

V is TRBV28 and J is TRBJ1-6; 11 positions match TRBD1. This CDR3 comprises 16 residues. Germline CDR1 and CDR2: MDHEN and SYDVKM. With V trimmed by 7 bases and J by 8 bases, 10 bases remained unmatched. CDR3 in amino acids: CASTFAGTGGYSPLHF. Written as DNA, the CDR3 is TGTGCCAGCACTTTCGCCGGGACAGGGGGTTATTCACCCCTCCACTTT. Full variable domain (missing parts from reference TRBV28 and TRBJ1-6): DVKVTQSSRYLVKRTGEKVFLECVQDMDHENMFWYRQDPGLGLRLIYFSYDVKMKEKGDIPEGYSVSREKKERFSLILESASTNQTSMYLCASTFAGTGGYSPLHFGNGTRLTVT.

The CDR3: CASSLGSWGQDQETQYF. CDR3 coding DNA: TGTGCCAGCAGCTTAGGGAGTTGGGGGCAGGACCAAGAGACCCAGTACTTC. The chain joins TRBV11-2 to TRBJ2-5; possible D gene TRBD1, 6 bases. V shed 1 base and J shed 0 bases, with 15 bases lying between them. The CDR3 covers 17 residues. CDR1 is SGHAT, CDR2 FQNNGV, per germline.

The chain has TRBV24-1 and TRBJ1-2, with a weak D call TRBD1 (5 bases). The V end lost 3 bases, the J end lost 6 bases, and 19 bases lay between the germline ends. CDR3 length equals 16 residues. CDR1 and CDR2 from the germline V gene are KGHDR and SFDVKD. The CDR3: CATSDSQGPGADGYTF. CDR3 bases: TGTGCCACCAGTGATAGCCAGGGCCCCGGGGCTGATGGCTACACCTTC.

This clonotype was seen a few times. The rearrangement joins TRBV25-1 to TRBJ1-4, with TRBD1 identical over 10 bases. After removal of 4 bases from V and 8 bases from J, the junction contained 7 bases not matched to a gene. The germline CDR1 and CDR2 sequences are MGHDK and SYGVNS. CDR3 length: 15 residues. Here the CDR3 reads CASSARQGAEEKLFF. The CDR3 nucleotides are TGTGCCAGCAGTGCCCGACAGGGGGCAGAAGAAAAACTGTTTTTT.

The chain is built from TRBV7-6 and TRBJ2-7, with 9 bases lining up with TRBD2. There are 19 residues in the CDR3. V lost 2 bases and J lost 2; bases outside the gene matches: 16. Germline V gene sequence: CDR1 SGHVS, CDR2 FNYEAQ. The CDR3 reads CASSLLGRGGSGGPYEQYF. In DNA, the CDR3 is TGTGCCAGCAGCTTATTAGGGCGGGGGGGCTCGGGGGGCCCCTACGAGCAGTACTTC.

J is TRBJ2-1 and V is TRBV5-1; D tentatively fits TRBD1 or TRBD2 (6 bases each). The CDR3 loop spans 15 amino acids. Germline lookup yields CDR1 SGHRS and CDR2 YFSETQ. Trimming removed 6 bases at V and 4 bases at J, with 17 bases between. The CDR3: CASTRQEGGYNEQFF. CDR3 sequence (DNA): TGCGCCAGCACCAGGCAGGAGGGGGGATACAATGAGCAGTTCTTC.